This TCR beta chain came from a study of graft-versus-host responses after intestinal transplantation. The CDR3 sequence is 11 residues long. The germline CDR1 and CDR2 sequences are DFQATT and SNEGSKA (reference sequence). The germline V and J ends were trimmed by 0 bases and 6 bases, with 5 bases remaining between them. TCRdb keeps only in-frame clones here, not all; method: immunoSEQ multiplex PCR. Here the sample spans over 20,000 clones, over 35% being singletons. The clonotype originates from a human patient who received an intestinal transplant. This sequence joins TRBV20-1 and TRBJ1-1; D gene uncertain. The specimen comprised alloreactive CD4+ T cells from a mixed lymphocyte reaction culture, sampled before intestinal transplant. Sample subset: CFSE-low proliferating T cells sorted from approximately six-day pre-transplant mixed lymphocyte reaction (GvH or HvG direction). The CDR3 DNA sequence: TGCAGTGCTAGAGATGAGTCTGAAGCTTTCTTT. Translated: CSARDESEAFF.